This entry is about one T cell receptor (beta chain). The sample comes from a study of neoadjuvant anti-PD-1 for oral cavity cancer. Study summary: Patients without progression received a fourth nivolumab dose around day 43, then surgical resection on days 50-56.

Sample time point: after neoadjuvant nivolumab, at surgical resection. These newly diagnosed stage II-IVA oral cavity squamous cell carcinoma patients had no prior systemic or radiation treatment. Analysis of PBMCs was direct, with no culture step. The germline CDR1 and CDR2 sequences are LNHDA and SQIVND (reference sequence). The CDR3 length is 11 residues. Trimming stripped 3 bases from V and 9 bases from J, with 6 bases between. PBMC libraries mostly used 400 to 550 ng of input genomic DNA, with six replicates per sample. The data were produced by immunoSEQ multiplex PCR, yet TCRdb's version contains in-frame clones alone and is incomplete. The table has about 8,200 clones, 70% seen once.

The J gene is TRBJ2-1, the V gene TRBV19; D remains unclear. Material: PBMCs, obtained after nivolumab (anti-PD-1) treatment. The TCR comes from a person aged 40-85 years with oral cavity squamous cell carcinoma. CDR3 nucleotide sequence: TGTGCCAGTAGTATTGGGTTTGAGCAGTTCTTC. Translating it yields CASSIGFEQFF.